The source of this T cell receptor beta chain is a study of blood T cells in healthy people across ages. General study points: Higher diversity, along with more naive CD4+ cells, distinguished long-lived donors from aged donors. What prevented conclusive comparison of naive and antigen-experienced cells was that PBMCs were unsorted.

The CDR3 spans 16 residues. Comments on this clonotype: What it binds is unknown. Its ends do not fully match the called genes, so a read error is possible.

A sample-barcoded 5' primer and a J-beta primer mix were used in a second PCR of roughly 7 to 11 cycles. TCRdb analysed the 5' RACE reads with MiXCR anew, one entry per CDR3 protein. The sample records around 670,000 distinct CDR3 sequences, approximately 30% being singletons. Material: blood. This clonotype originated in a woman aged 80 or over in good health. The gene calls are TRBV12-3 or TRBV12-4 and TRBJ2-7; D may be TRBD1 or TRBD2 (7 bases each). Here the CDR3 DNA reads TGTGCCAGCAGCCCCCAGGGGGGGGTCCGACGAGAGACCCAGTATTTC. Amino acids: CASSPQGGVRRETQYF.